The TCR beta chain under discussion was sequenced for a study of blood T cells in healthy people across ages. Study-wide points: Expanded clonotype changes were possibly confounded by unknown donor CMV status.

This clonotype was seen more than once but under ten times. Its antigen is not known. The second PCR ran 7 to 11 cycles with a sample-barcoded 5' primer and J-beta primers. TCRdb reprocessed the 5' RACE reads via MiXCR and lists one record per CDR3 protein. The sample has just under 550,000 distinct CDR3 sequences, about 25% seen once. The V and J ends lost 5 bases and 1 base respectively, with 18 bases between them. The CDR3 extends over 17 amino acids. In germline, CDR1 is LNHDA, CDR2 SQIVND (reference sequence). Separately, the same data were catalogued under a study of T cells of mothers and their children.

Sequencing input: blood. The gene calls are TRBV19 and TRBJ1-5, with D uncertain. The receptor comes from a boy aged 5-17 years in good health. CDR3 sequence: CASSGQDWELSNQPQHF. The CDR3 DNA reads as TGTGCCAGTAGTGGGCAGGATTGGGAGCTAAGCAATCAGCCCCAGCATTTT.